Many counts were recorded for the clone carrying this T cell receptor (beta chain). The CDR3 sequence is 13 residues long. Trimming removed 6 bases from V and 2 bases from J, with 11 bases in between. The V gene's germline CDR1 is DFQATT and CDR2 SNEGSKA (reference sequence). This record comes from a study of neurological immune-mediated disorders. The cDNA came from 5'RACE, which used 10-nucleotide random UMIs. TCRdb redid the calling of the 5' RACE reads with MiXCR, one entry per CDR3 protein. This repertoire shows around 48,000 distinct CDR3 sequences, 10% found once; its top ten account for 20% to 25%.

The clonotype originates from a woman in her thirties or forties with HTLV-1-associated myelopathy (HAM/TSP). Source material: PBMCs. The V and J genes are TRBV20-1 and TRBJ2-4, with D possibly matching TRBD2 (5 bases). CDR3: CSAAAGTKNIQYF. The CDR3 nucleotides are TGCAGTGCCGCGGCGGGCACCAAAAACATTCAGTACTTC.